The 29 T cell receptor beta chains presented below share a single source sample, sequenced in a study of blood T cell repertoires in COVID-19. Assay: immunoSEQ multiplex PCR; the TCRdb copy retains only in-frame clones and omits some. The profile shows about 140,000 clones, 84% of them singletons. The specimen was PBMCs or T cells enriched from blood (not recorded which). These receptors were obtained from a man aged 35 to 55 with acute COVID-19.

The chain couples TRBV30 to TRBJ2-7, with TRBD1 identical over 11 bases. With 1 base clipped from V and 5 bases from J, the junction kept 4 bases outside the gene matches. Germline V gene sequence: CDR1 GTSNPN, CDR2 SVGIG (reference sequence). The CDR3 sequence is 14 residues long. For the CDR3, the DNA is TGTGCCTGGAGTGAGGACAGGGGGCAAGACGAGCAGTACTTC. It is translated as CAWSEDRGQDEQYF.

This clone was recorded a few times. The CDR3 nucleotides read TGTGCCAGCAGCGCCGATCCTAGGGAGTCTGAGCAGTTCTTC. This gives the protein CASSADPRESEQFF. The rearrangement links TRBV9 to TRBJ2-1, with D perhaps TRBD2 (5 bases). Trimming cost V 3 bases and J 9 bases, with 16 bases left between them. The germline gives CDR1 SGDLS, CDR2 YYNGEE. The CDR3 runs to 14 residues.

This clone came up once. The chain has TRBV5-6 and TRBJ2-5, with D possibly TRBD2 on 6 matching bases. The CDR3 contains 14 residues. The V gene lost 4 bases and the J gene lost 4 bases, with 14 bases spanning the gap. Germline V gene sequence: CDR1 SGHDT, CDR2 YYEEEE. CDR3 loop: CASSTQGGGETQYF. The CDR3 DNA is TGTGCCAGCAGCACCCAGGGAGGTGGAGAGACCCAGTACTTC.

This clone was counted a single time. V usage is TRBV11-2 and J usage is TRBJ1-1, with D possibly matching TRBD1 (6 bases). Trimming took 0 bases from V and 5 from J, leaving 13 bases between them. This CDR3 contains 15 residues. Germline V gene lookup returns CDR1 SGHAT and CDR2 FQNNGV. The CDR3 DNA follows: TGTGCCAGCAGCTTAGATGCGGGGGCAGGGACTGAAGCTTTCTTT. Its protein product is CASSLDAGAGTEAFF. The full variable domain, with the rest looked up from reference TRBV11-2 and TRBJ1-1, is EAGVAQSPRYKIIEKRQSVAFWCNPISGHATLYWYQQILGQGPKLLIQFQNNGVVDDSQLPKDRFSAERLKGVDSTLKIQPAKLEDSAVYLCASSLDAGAGTEAFFGQGTRLTVV.

The count of this clone is one. The rearrangement uses TRBV5-6 and TRBJ1-6; the D gene is possibly TRBD1 (5 bases). The CDR3 spans 16 residues. The germline V and J ends were trimmed by 0 bases and 5 bases, with 12 bases remaining between them. Germline V gives CDR1 SGHDT, CDR2 YYEEEE. The CDR3 spells CASSLAGGANNSPLHF. CDR3 sequence (DNA): TGTGCCAGCAGCTTGGCGGGCGGGGCGAATAATTCACCCCTCCACTTT. Filled out from reference TRBV5-6 and TRBJ1-6, the complete variable domain reads DAGVTQSPTHLIKTRGQQVTLRCSPKSGHDTVSWYQQALGQGPQFIFQYYEEEERQRGNFPDRFSGHQFPNYSSELNVNALLLGDSALYLCASSLAGGANNSPLHFGNGTRLTVT.

Notes on this clone: Other DNA sequences in the sample encode the same CDR3. The chain uses TRBV28 and TRBJ2-2; D unresolved. Trimming took off 7 bases at V and 4 bases at J, with 10 bases between the two ends. This CDR3 has 13 residues. The germline V gene encodes CDR1 MDHEN and CDR2 SYDVKM. The CDR3 loop is CASNVQITGELFF. DNA of the CDR3: TGTGCCAGCAATGTTCAAATCACCGGGGAGCTGTTTTTT.

The CDR3 region has the DNA TGTGCCAGTAGTATATCGGGGCGGGGGTCCACAGATACGCAGTATTTT. It translates to CASSISGRGSTDTQYF. V is TRBV19 and J is TRBJ2-3, with 7 bases fitting TRBD2. Germline CDR1 LNHDA, CDR2 SQIVND (reference sequence). J gave up 2 bases and V 2 bases, and 7 bases lay outside the gene matches. This CDR3 contains 16 residues.

The chain is built from TRBV6-2 or TRBV6-3 and TRBJ2-5, with 9 positions matching TRBD2. The CDR3 has 17 residues. CDR1 and CDR2 from the germline V gene are MNHEY and SVGEGT. With V trimmed by 4 bases and J by 5 bases, 14 bases remained unmatched. This chain's CDR3 is CASSLASGMEFEETQYF. The CDR3 coding sequence is TGTGCCAGCAGTTTGGCTAGCGGGATGGAGTTTGAGGAGACCCAGTACTTC.

The rearrangement links TRBV28 to TRBJ1-3, with 7 bases fitting TRBD1. Germline lookup yields CDR1 MDHEN and CDR2 SYDVKM. The CDR3 extends over 14 amino acids. After removal of 6 bases from V and 4 bases from J, the junction contained 6 bases not matched to a gene. The CDR3 protein is CASRPGGSGNTIYF. The CDR3 coding sequence is TGTGCCAGCAGACCAGGGGGGTCGGGAAACACCATATATTTT.

This chain connects TRBV13 to TRBJ2-7; 9 positions agree with TRBD2. This CDR3 has 15 residues. J gave up 3 bases and V 4 bases, and 7 bases lay outside the gene matches. Germline CDR1 and CDR2: PRHDT and FYEKMQ (reference sequence). The CDR3 protein is CASSSPGLANYEQYF. DNA for the CDR3: TGTGCCAGCAGCTCGCCGGGACTAGCTAACTACGAGCAGTACTTC.

This chain joins TRBV4-1 and TRBJ2-7, with D maybe TRBD1 (6 bases). V lost 0 bases to trimming and J lost 3 bases, with 6 bases between them. This CDR3 region has 13 residues. Per the germline V gene, CDR1 is MGHRA and CDR2 is YSYEKL. The CDR3 DNA is TGCGCCAGCAGCCAAGAGACAGGCTACGAGCAGTACTTC. It is translated as CASSQETGYEQYF.

This clone was counted between two and nine times. The genes are TRBV30 and TRBJ1-1; D remains unclear. Germline V CDR1 and CDR2: GTSNPN, SVGIG (reference sequence). The CDR3 runs 13 residues. Trimming shortened V by 2 bases and J by 1 base, and 8 bases separated the two germline ends. CDR3 sequence reads: CAWSRRGNTEAFF. Written as DNA, the CDR3 is TGTGCCTGGAGTAGGCGGGGGAACACTGAAGCTTTCTTT.

J is TRBJ1-1 and V is TRBV29-1; D possibly corresponds to TRBD1 (5 bases). V was clipped by 4 bases and J by 5 bases, with 20 bases between them. CDR1 is SQVTM and CDR2 is ANQGSEA in the germline V gene. The CDR3 contains 15 residues. CDR3 in DNA: TGCAGCGTTGTGGGGGGGACCCGAGGAGAGACTGAAGCTTTCTTT. This gives the protein CSVVGGTRGETEAFF.

The V and J genes are TRBV19 and TRBJ1-3; 8 positions match TRBD1. The junction had 6 bases not matched to a gene; V was cut back by 5 bases and J by 0 bases. The CDR3 totals 16 residues. The germline V gene encodes CDR1 LNHDA and CDR2 SQIVND (reference sequence). DNA of the CDR3: TGTGCCAGTAGTGAGACCGGGACAGGCTCTGGAAACACCATATATTTT. Its translation is CASSETGTGSGNTIYF.

The chain uses TRBV2 and TRBJ1-2, with D perhaps matching TRBD1 (6 bases). This CDR3 has 13 residues. V was shortened by 4 bases and J by 6 bases, with 12 bases between the two germline ends. Per germline, CDR1 SNHLY and CDR2 FYNNEI. The CDR3 loop is CASSAFNRDGYTF. DNA for the CDR3: TGTGCCAGCAGTGCCTTTAACAGGGATGGCTACACCTTC.

This clone was seen once. CDR3 residues: CASSRGGGGNQPQHF. The CDR3 DNA follows: TGTGCCAGCTCCCGGGGCGGGGGAGGCAATCAGCCCCAGCATTTT. The chain combines TRBV9 with TRBJ1-5; a weak D match, TRBD1 (5 bases). Germline V gene lookup returns CDR1 SGDLS and CDR2 YYNGEE. The CDR3 sequence is 15 residues long. With 7 bases removed from V and 2 bases from J, the gap between germline ends came to 16 bases. The full variable domain, its missing parts supplied by reference TRBV9 and TRBJ1-5, is DSGVTQTPKHLITATGQRVTLRCSPRSGDLSVYWYQQSLDQGLQFLIQYYNGEERAKGNILERFSAQQFPDLHSELNLSSLELGDSALYFCASSRGGGGNQPQHFGDGTRLSIL.

The table lists this clone with a few counts. The V gene is TRBV19, the J gene TRBJ1-1; D gene unclear. The CDR3 loop spans 16 amino acids. Germline assignment: CDR1 LNHDA and CDR2 SQIVND (reference sequence). The V and J ends lost 4 bases and 0 bases respectively, with 15 bases between them. DNA of the CDR3: TGTGCCAGTAGTAAGTGGATTGGAGGGTTGAACACTGAAGCTTTCTTT. This sequence encodes CASSKWIGGLNTEAFF.

In this sample, this clone turned up once. J is TRBJ2-1 and V is TRBV11-2; 8 nucleotides match TRBD1. The CDR3 extends over 15 amino acids. The trim removed 1 base at V and 4 bases at J, leaving 3 bases unmatched. Germline assignment: CDR1 SGHAT and CDR2 FQNNGV. DNA for the CDR3: TGTGCCAGCAGCTTAGGGGGGACAGGTTACAATGAGCAGTTCTTC. Translation: CASSLGGTGYNEQFF.

The chain carries TRBV10-3 and TRBJ2-7; 11 positions match TRBD2. Trimming took 9 bases from V and 3 from J; bases not matched to a gene: 7. Germline V CDR1 and CDR2: ENHRY, SYGVKD. The length of the CDR3 is 14 residues. The CDR3 here is CAMASGGPRYEQYF. CDR3 nucleotide sequence: TGTGCCATGGCTAGCGGGGGGCCCCGCTACGAGCAGTACTTC.

V usage is TRBV29-1 and J usage is TRBJ1-1, with unresolved D. Between the trimmed V and J ends, which lost 5 bases and 7 bases, there was a span of 14 bases. Germline CDR1 and CDR2: SQVTM and ANQGSEA. This CDR3 region has 12 residues. The CDR3 sequence is CSVNGLEVEAFF. In nucleotides, the CDR3 is TGCAGCGTTAACGGGTTGGAGGTTGAAGCTTTCTTT.

The chain couples TRBV19 to TRBJ2-1; TRBD1 aligns across 11 bases. CDR3 length: 15 amino acids. Germline-derived CDR1 and CDR2 are LNHDA and SQIVND (reference sequence). V dropped 3 bases and J dropped 8; count of bases not matched to a gene: 6. CDR3 sequence (DNA): TGTGCCAGTAGTATTAAGGGACAGGGGGTTTATGAGCAGTTCTTC. This encodes CASSIKGQGVYEQFF.

The chain carries TRBV9 and TRBJ2-2; the match to TRBD1 covers 9 bases. Germline trimming cut 6 bases from V and 0 bases from J; bases unmatched to any gene: 6. Germline assignment: CDR1 SGDLS and CDR2 YYNGEE. The CDR3 length is 16 residues. For the CDR3, the DNA is TGTGCCAGCACCCCCCGGACAGGGGCGAACACCGGGGAGCTGTTTTTT. Its translation is CASTPRTGANTGELFF.

The gene calls are TRBV4-3 and TRBJ2-2, with TRBD2 matching 7 bases. The V segment lost 0 bases and the J segment 0 bases; nucleotides outside the gene matches: 4. Per germline, CDR1 LGHNA and CDR2 YSLEER. CDR3 length: 17 residues. The CDR3 bases are TGCGCCAGCAGCCAAGAGGGGGGGTACGCGAACACCGGGGAGCTGTTTTTT. Its protein is CASSQEGGYANTGELFF.

This clone was seen a handful of times. At one end, the junction sequence differs from germline, possibly due to a read error. The chain combines TRBV5-6 with TRBJ1-2; 10 bases are a match to TRBD1. Germline assignment: CDR1 SGHDT and CDR2 YYEEEE. The CDR3 has 14 residues. The CDR3 spells CASRLGQGPFGYTF. The CDR3 DNA sequence: TGTGCCAGCAGGTTGGGACAGGGGCCCTTTGGCTACACCTTC.

J is TRBJ1-2 and V is TRBV5-5; D is uncertain. The CDR3 has 15 residues. V was cut by 4 bases and J by 6 bases, with 19 bases left in between. CDR1 and CDR2 from the germline V gene are SGHKS and YYEKEE (reference sequence). The CDR3 DNA follows: TGTGCCAGCAGCCTGGTACCCGGGGATGCGAATGGCTACACCTTC. It translates to CASSLVPGDANGYTF.

The chain is built from TRBV19 and TRBJ2-2; 7 bases agree with TRBD2. Germline lookup yields CDR1 LNHDA and CDR2 SQIVND (reference sequence). J lost 1 base, V lost 7 bases, and 6 bases had no gene match. The CDR3 sequence is 15 residues long. CDR3 residues: CASKRSGGNTGELFF. The CDR3 DNA follows: TGTGCCAGTAAAAGGTCGGGGGGGAACACCGGGGAGCTGTTTTTT.

This clone was recorded a few times. This chain links TRBV9 with TRBJ2-2; a possible D gene is TRBD2 (5 bases). Trimming took 4 bases from V and 4 from J, leaving 14 bases between them. The V gene's germline CDR1 is SGDLS and CDR2 YYNGEE. There are 15 residues in the CDR3. CDR3 protein: CASSPEGRGTGELFF. In DNA form, the CDR3 reads TGTGCCAGCAGCCCAGAGGGCCGGGGCACCGGGGAGCTGTTTTTT.

This clone showed up just once. This chain connects TRBV18 to TRBJ1-1; TRBD1 is a possible D gene (5 bases). The CDR3 is 14 residues long. The ends were cut back, 1 base at V and 7 bases at J, with 13 bases in the middle. CDR1 and CDR2 from the germline V gene are KGHSH and LQKENI. The CDR3 DNA reads TGTGCCAGCTCACCACGGGGAAGGGGCGATGAAGCTTTCTTT. This gives the protein CASSPRGRGDEAFF.

The genes are TRBV19 and TRBJ2-1; no definite D call. The V gene lost 3 bases and the J gene lost 6 bases, with 9 bases spanning the gap. This CDR3 has 13 amino acids. Germline loops: CDR1 LNHDA, CDR2 SQIVND (reference sequence). In nucleotides, the CDR3 is TGTGCCAGTAGTATGGTAATGGCCAATGAGCAGTTCTTC. Translation gives CASSMVMANEQFF. The whole variable domain, remainder taken from reference TRBV19 and TRBJ2-1, is DGGITQSPKYLFRKEGQNVTLSCEQNLNHDAMYWYRQDPGQGLRLIYYSQIVNDFQKGDIAEGYSVSREKKESFPLTVTSAQKNPTAFYLCASSMVMANEQFFGPGTRLTVL.